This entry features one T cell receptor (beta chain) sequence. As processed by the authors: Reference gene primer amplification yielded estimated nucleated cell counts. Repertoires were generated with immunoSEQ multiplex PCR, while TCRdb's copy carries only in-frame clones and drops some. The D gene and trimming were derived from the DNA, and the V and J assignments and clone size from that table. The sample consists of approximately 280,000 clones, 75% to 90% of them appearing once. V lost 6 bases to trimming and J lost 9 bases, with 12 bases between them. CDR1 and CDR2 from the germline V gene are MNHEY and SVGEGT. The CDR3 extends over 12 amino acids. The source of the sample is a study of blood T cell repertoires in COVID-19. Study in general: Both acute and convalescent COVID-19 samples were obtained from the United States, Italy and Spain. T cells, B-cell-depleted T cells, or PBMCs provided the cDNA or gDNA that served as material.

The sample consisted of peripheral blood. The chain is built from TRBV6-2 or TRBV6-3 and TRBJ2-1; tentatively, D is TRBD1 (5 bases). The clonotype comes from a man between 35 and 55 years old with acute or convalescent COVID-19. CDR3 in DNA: TGTGCCAGCAGCCCCAGAAGGGGTGAGCAGTTCTTC. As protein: CASSPRRGEQFF.